The clone carrying this T cell receptor (beta chain) was observed at least ten times. Antigen specificity is unknown. With 10-nucleotide random UMIs included, cDNA was synthesized by 5'RACE. In TCRdb, the 5' RACE reads were re-called with MiXCR into one record per CDR3 protein. The sample holds 25,000 to 30,000 distinct CDR3 sequences; 12% are singletons and the top ten take roughly 5%. These data are taken from a study of neurological immune-mediated disorders. Study findings and constraints: Across subjects, expanded clones had no CDR3 amino acid sequences in common, pointing to private repertoires in all groups.

In germline, CDR1 is MNHNY, CDR2 SVGAGI (reference sequence). V lost 7 bases and J lost 0, with 9 bases in between. The CDR3 sequence is 13 residues long. The chain is built from TRBV6-6 and TRBJ1-1; D remains ambiguous. The origin of this receptor is a woman aged 60-75 years in good health. Sample: PBMCs. CDR3 nucleotide sequence: TGTGCCAGCACCCAAGAGGTGAACACTGAAGCTTTCTTT. Amino acid sequence: CASTQEVNTEAFF.